One TCR beta chain is described in this entry. Profiled with immunoSEQ multiplex PCR; TCRdb holds only in-frame clones, not every one. This table has 130,000 or so clones, 75% to 90% appearing once. This sample was included in a study of blood T cell repertoires in COVID-19. Sequenced: peripheral blood. The TCR was taken from a man aged 60 to 75 with COVID-19, enrolled during active disease.

The CDR3 bases are TGTGCCAGCAGCCCGCAGACAGGGGTCGACACTGAAGCTTTCTTT. It specifies CASSPQTGVDTEAFF. This rearrangement joins TRBV11-2 to TRBJ1-1; TRBD1 matches at 8 bases. Germline CDR1 is SGHAT and CDR2 is FQNNGV. This CDR3 contains 15 residues. Trimming cost V 5 bases and J 3 bases; bases outside gene matches: 8.